The rows below give T cell receptor beta chains drawn from one sample of a study of molecular identifiers for immune sequencing clone quantification. TCRdb re-called the PCR reads with MiXCR, one entry per CDR3 protein. The sample includes 490,000 or so distinct CDR3 sequences, about a quarter of them seen just once. The sample comprised naive CD8+ T cells from blood, with Jurkat cell RNA spiked in. All receptors come from a human donor in good health. Some libraries in this study had Jurkat cell RNA spiked in. The CDR3 runs from the conserved cysteine through the conserved F or W. D genes are given only for firm matches. Clone size is not always given. Where it is, it says once, few, many or a class for expanded clones.

length | size | J | D | V | DNA | CDR3
15 | - | TRBJ1-6 | TRBD1 | TRBV6-5 | TGTGCCAGCACCCCCGGGGACAGGGCTAATTCACCCCTCCACTTT | CASTPGDRANSPLHF
13 | - | TRBJ2-5 | - | TRBV15 | TGTGCCACCAGCAGGCCCACCTTGGAGACCCAGTACTTC | CATSRPTLETQYF
11 | few | TRBJ2-7 | - | TRBV6-5 | TGTGCCAGCACCGCCGACTACGAGCAGTACTTC | CASTADYEQYF
15 | once | TRBJ1-1 | - | TRBV19 | TGTGCCAGTAGTATAGTAGAAGGGAGGGACGCTGAAGCTTTCTTT | CASSIVEGRDAEAFF
15 | few | TRBJ1-6 | TRBD1 | TRBV7-2 | TGTGCCAGCAGCTTCGGACAGGGGTGGAATTCACCCCTCCACTTT | CASSFGQGWNSPLHF
17 | few | TRBJ2-1 | - | TRBV4-3 | TGCGCCAGCAGCCAAGATTCCGTAGGGCGGGCCAACAATGAGCAGTTCTTC | CASSQDSVGRANNEQFF
15 | few | TRBJ2-1 | - | TRBV6-5 | TGTGCCAGCAGTTTAGGACAGCGAGATAACAATGAGCAGTTCTTC | CASSLGQRDNNEQFF
15 | - | TRBJ2-5 | TRBD1 | TRBV30 | TGTGCCTGGAGTCTCGGGACAGGGGGACAAGAGACCCAGTACTTC | CAWSLGTGGQETQYF
12 | - | TRBJ1-1 | - | TRBV6-2/TRBV6-3 | TGTGCCAGCAGCGGCCAGAACACTGAAGCATTCTTT | CASSGQNTEAFF
14 | - | TRBJ1-2 | TRBD1 | TRBV10-2 | TGCGCCAGCAGAGGGGACAGCTTTTTGGATGGCTACACCTTC | CASRGDSFLDGYTF
15 | - | TRBJ2-2 | - | TRBV20-1 | TGCAGTGCGAGAAGTGGCGGGGCGATCACCGGGGAGCTGTTTTTT | CSARSGGAITGELFF
15 | - | TRBJ2-2 | - | TRBV20-1 | TGCAGTGCTAGAGAGAGGTGGTCAAACACCGGGGAGCTGTTTTTT | CSARERWSNTGELFF
17 | few | TRBJ1-3 | - | TRBV27 | TGTGCCAGCAGTTTATCGATGGCTGACTACTCTGGAAACACCATATATTTT | CASSLSMADYSGNTIYF
13 | many | TRBJ1-1 | - | TRBV5-1 | TGCGCCAGCAGCTTGGCGAGTAGCGCTGAAGCTTTCTTT | CASSLASSAEAFF
15 | many | TRBJ1-5 | - | TRBV28 | TGTGCCAGCAGTTTTTATCAGGGTTGGAGCCAGCCCCAGCATTTT | CASSFYQGWSQPQHF
14 | many | TRBJ2-4 | - | TRBV29-1 | TGCAGCGTTGGGGCGGGGCTAGCCAAAAACATTCAGTACTTC | CSVGAGLAKNIQYF
14 | - | TRBJ2-5 | - | TRBV9 | TGTGCCAGCAGCCCGGAAGGCCTCCGAGAGACCCAGTACTTC | CASSPEGLRETQYF
16 | many | TRBJ1-2 | - | TRBV29-1 | TGCAGCGTTGAAGACCTCATGGTGTCAGCTAACTATGGCTACACCTTC | CSVEDLMVSANYGYTF
15 | many | TRBJ2-7 | - | TRBV25-1 | TGTGCCACCTTCGGATCCCTCCAGGGGCCCTACGAGCAGTACTTC | CATFGSLQGPYEQYF
17 | few | TRBJ1-1 | TRBD1 | TRBV27 | TGTGCCAGCAGTTTATCGACAGGGGGATTACCTAACACTGAAGCTTTCTTT | CASSLSTGGLPNTEAFF
14 | - | TRBJ1-2 | - | TRBV7-9 | TGTGCCAGCAGCTTAGCGAGGCAGGGAGTTTTCTACACCTTC | CASSLARQGVFYTF
14 | many | TRBJ2-7 | TRBD2 | TRBV20-1 | TGCAGTGCTAGAGTACTAGCGGGAGAATACGAGCAGTACTTC | CSARVLAGEYEQYF
17 | few | TRBJ2-3 | - | TRBV20-1 | TGCAGTGCTAGACTCGGGGCTAGTCTACTTAGCACAGATACGCAGTATTTT | CSARLGASLLSTDTQYF
15 | many | TRBJ2-5 | TRBD2 | TRBV5-1 | TGTGCCAGCAGCAGTAGCGGGGGTATCCAAGAGACCCAGTACTTC | CASSSSGGIQETQYF
15 | few | TRBJ1-1 | - | TRBV3-1 | TGTGCCAGCAGCCAAGATCTCTTGGGGGACACTGAAGCTTTCTTT | CASSQDLLGDTEAFF
12 | few | TRBJ1-1 | - | TRBV7-6 | TGTGCCAGCAGTAACCCAACGACTGAAGCTTTCTTT | CASSNPTTEAFF
14 | few | TRBJ2-7 | - | TRBV29-1 | TGCAGCGTTGTTGACCGGGACTTCCGCTACGAGCAGTACTTC | CSVVDRDFRYEQYF
15 | many | TRBJ1-1 | TRBD1 | TRBV7-9 | TGTGCCAGCAGCTTACCGGGACAGCCGAACACTGAAGCTTTCTTT | CASSLPGQPNTEAFF
15 | many | TRBJ2-1 | TRBD1 | TRBV2 | TGTGCCAGCAGTTCCGGGAGACAGGGGATTGGTGAGCAGTTCTTC | CASSSGRQGIGEQFF
16 | many | TRBJ2-6 | TRBD2 | TRBV7-9 | TGTGCCAGCAGCTTTACAATAGCGGGATCGGCCAACGTCCTGACTTTC | CASSFTIAGSANVLTF
15 | - | TRBJ1-1 | - | TRBV6-5 | TGTGCCAGCAGTATGAGTGGGGGATGGAACACTGAAGCTTTCTTT | CASSMSGGWNTEAFF
14 | few | TRBJ1-1 | - | TRBV7-8 | TGTGCCAGCAGCTACGCCCGGGGGCAAAGTGAAGCTTTCTTT | CASSYARGQSEAFF
15 | many | TRBJ2-1 | TRBD2 | TRBV24-1 | TGTGCCACCAGTGATTGGTCGGCGGGAGTGTTTGAGCAGTTCTTC | CATSDWSAGVFEQFF
15 | - | TRBJ2-5 | TRBD2 | TRBV6-5 | TGTGCCAGTTCACCCTCGGGGGGAGGCCGGGAGACCCAGTACTTC | CASSPSGGGRETQYF
14 | few | TRBJ2-5 | - | TRBV6-2/TRBV6-3 | TGTGCCAGCAGTTACTGGACTATCCAAGAGACCCAGTACTTC | CASSYWTIQETQYF
15 | - | TRBJ2-5 | - | TRBV6-1 | TGTGCCAGCAGTGAATGGTGGTCAGAACAAGAGACCCAGTACTTC | CASSEWWSEQETQYF
12 | many | TRBJ2-7 | - | TRBV5-6 | TGTGCCAGCAGCTTGGAAGACTACGAGCAGTACTTC | CASSLEDYEQYF
13 | - | TRBJ2-3 | - | TRBV20-1 | TGCAGTGCTAGAAGTGGGAGTTCAGATACGCAGTATTTT | CSARSGSSDTQYF
14 | many | TRBJ2-7 | TRBD1 | TRBV6-5 | TGTGCCAGCAGCCCTTCGACAGGGACGCAGTTGGAGTACTTC | CASSPSTGTQLEYF
16 | - | TRBJ1-3 | TRBD1 | TRBV7-2 | TGTGCCAGCACCCTGGAGGACAGGGGGAATGGAAACACCATATATTTT | CASTLEDRGNGNTIYF
14 | many | TRBJ2-3 | - | TRBV12-3/TRBV12-4 | TGTGCCAGCAGTTTAGGGACTAGCACAGATACGCAGTATTTT | CASSLGTSTDTQYF
13 | few | TRBJ2-1 | - | TRBV12-3/TRBV12-4 | TGTGCCAGCAGCCTCAAGCCCTACAATGAGCAGTTCTTC | CASSLKPYNEQFF
15 | - | TRBJ1-5 | - | TRBV6-1 | TGTGCCAGCAGCGAGAGGACGGATAGCAATCAGCCCCAGCATTTT | CASSERTDSNQPQHF
16 | - | TRBJ2-5 | - | TRBV5-6 | TGTGCCAGCAGCTTGCTTGGGGTAGCGGCTTTCGCGACCCAGTACTTC | CASSLLGVAAFATQYF
15 | - | TRBJ2-7 | TRBD1 | TRBV12-5 | TGTGCTAGTGGTTTGATGACAGGGGGCATGGATGAGCAGTACTTC | CASGLMTGGMDEQYF
14 | - | TRBJ2-7 | - | TRBV28 | TGTGCCAGCAGTTTGAGTCTCGAATTGGACGAGCAGTACTTC | CASSLSLELDEQYF